These 16 T cell receptor beta chains share one sample of origin, sequenced in a study of T cells in Graves' hyperthyroidism and ophthalmopathy. TCR beta CDR3 regions were amplified from RNA transcripts. In the first-round RT-PCR of the TCR CDR3, the HTBI primer set was used. MiXCR, run by TCRdb on the multiplex PCR reads, gives a single entry per CDR3 protein. The table records roughly 290,000 distinct CDR3 sequences, about an eighth of them present only once. The sequencing sample was made of blood. Receptor source: a woman younger than 45 with Graves' hyperthyroidism that later progressed to Graves' ophthalmopathy.

This chain uses TRBV10-2 with TRBJ2-1; 7 bases agree with TRBD1. V shed 6 bases, J shed 6 bases, and the junction held 2 bases outside the gene matches. The CDR3 spans 12 residues. Germline V gene sequence: CDR1 WSHSY, CDR2 SAAADI. The DNA of the CDR3 is TGCGCCAGCAGGGACAGGTTCAATGAGCAGTTCTTC. Translation: CASRDRFNEQFF.

Ten or more counts support this clonotype. This chain connects TRBV2 to TRBJ1-2, with no clear D. Looked up from germline, CDR1 is SNHLY and CDR2 is FYNNEI. CDR3 size: 16 residues. V lost 6 bases, J lost 0 bases, and 17 bases lay in between. The CDR3 nucleotides are TGTGCCAGCAGCCCCCGAGGGCGGGTGGCTAACTATGGCTACACCTTC. Its translation is CASSPRGRVANYGYTF.

This clonotype was detected many times. The chain couples TRBV29-1 to TRBJ2-5; D is uncertain. The germline V and J ends were trimmed by 5 bases and 1 base, with 8 bases remaining between them. This CDR3 region has 12 residues. Germline V gene data show CDR1 as SQVTM and CDR2 as ANQGSEA. The CDR3 bases are TGCAGCGTTCGTCAGGCCCAAGAGACCCAGTACTTC. It is translated as CSVRQAQETQYF.

This chain connects TRBV7-2 to TRBJ2-7; D unresolved. Trimming pared 5 bases from V and 3 bases from J, leaving 11 bases between. CDR1 and CDR2 (germline): SGHTA, FQGNSA. The CDR3 consists of 13 residues. CDR3 in amino acids: CASSLTPDYEQYF. The CDR3 DNA reads TGTGCCAGCAGCCTGACTCCTGACTACGAGCAGTACTTC.

Ten or more counts support this clonotype. This chain joins TRBV27 and TRBJ1-2; a possible D gene is TRBD1 (5 bases). Germline lookup yields CDR1 MNHEY and CDR2 SMNVEV (reference sequence). The CDR3 totals 15 residues. The V and J ends lost 5 bases and 3 bases respectively, with 16 bases between them. CDR3 coding DNA: TGTGCCAGCAGTCTAGCAGGGAATGGTGACTATGGCTACACCTTC. It is translated as CASSLAGNGDYGYTF.

The chain uses TRBV28 and TRBJ1-1; 12 bases are a match to TRBD1. Germline trimming cut 1 base from V and 4 bases from J; bases unmatched to any gene: 10. Germline V gene sequence: CDR1 MDHEN, CDR2 SYDVKM. This CDR3 is built from 18 residues. This chain's CDR3 is CASSLLNWGTGGSTEAFF. CDR3 DNA: TGTGCCAGCAGTTTATTGAATTGGGGGACAGGGGGCTCCACTGAAGCTTTCTTT.

This clonotype was counted many times. The chain is built from TRBV27 and TRBJ2-1, with D tentatively TRBD2 (6 bases). Germline CDR1 is MNHEY and CDR2 is SMNVEV (reference sequence). This CDR3 spans 14 amino acids. Trimming pared 4 bases from V and 8 bases from J, leaving 15 bases between. Written as DNA, the CDR3 is TGTGCCAGCAGTTCCTTCGGGAGATTCGATGAGCAGTTCTTC. The encoded protein is CASSSFGRFDEQFF.

This clonotype occurred many times. The V and J genes are TRBV6-1 and TRBJ1-4; 9 bases align to TRBD1. This CDR3 has 15 residues. V lost 6 bases, J lost 0 bases, and 2 bases stayed unmatched. Germline loops: CDR1 MNHNS, CDR2 SASEGT. CDR3 nucleotide sequence: TGTGCCAGCAGGGACAGGGGTGCAACTAATGAAAAACTGTTTTTT. Protein sequence: CASRDRGATNEKLFF.

This clonotype was seen ten or more times. V gene TRBV30 combines with J gene TRBJ1-5; perhaps TRBD1 as D (5 bases). This CDR3 spans 17 amino acids. Looked up from germline, CDR1 is GTSNPN and CDR2 is SVGIG (reference sequence). V gave up 1 base and J gave up 1 base, with 17 bases separating them. DNA for the CDR3: TGTGCCTGGAGTGAAGCCTGGCAGGGCCAGAGCAATCAGCCCCAGCATTTT. This gives the protein CAWSEAWQGQSNQPQHF.

Points on this clonotype: Since a much larger clone is just one base distant, this may be a read error. CDR3 nucleotide sequence: TGTGCCAGCAGTTTATCAAGCACTAATCAGTCCCAGCATTTT. It is translated as CASSLSSTNQSQHF. This chain joins TRBV28 and TRBJ1-5; D unresolved. CDR1 and CDR2 from the germline V gene are MDHEN and SYDVKM. The CDR3 totals 14 residues. Supplemented by reference TRBV28 and TRBJ1-5, the full variable domain reads DVKVTQSSRYLVKRTGEKVFLECVQDMDHENMFWYRQDPGLGLRLIYFSYDVKMKEKGDIPEGYSVSREKKERFSLILESASTNQTSMYLCASSLSSTNQSQHFGDGTRLSIL.

This clonotype was seen at least ten times. The V call is TRBV2, the J call TRBJ1-6, with D maybe TRBD1 (5 bases). The length of the CDR3 is 13 residues. Trimming removed 6 bases from V and 6 bases from J, with 9 bases in between. Germline CDR1 and CDR2: SNHLY and FYNNEI. The CDR3 DNA reads as TGTGCCAGCAGCAGGGACCCTAATTCACCCCTCCACTTT. Translating it yields CASSRDPNSPLHF. The variable domain in full, completed from reference TRBV2 and TRBJ1-6, reads EPEVTQTPSHQVTQMGQEVILRCVPISNHLYFYWYRQILGQKVEFLVSFYNNEISEKSEIFDDQFSVERPDGSNFTLKIRSTKLEDSAMYFCASSRDPNSPLHFGNGTRLTVT.

This clonotype was counted ten times or more. The chain combines TRBV6-5 with TRBJ1-5, with D uncertain. V was clipped by 1 base and J by 2 bases, with 12 bases between them. This CDR3 comprises 16 residues. Germline loops: CDR1 MNHEY, CDR2 SVGAGI. The CDR3 is CASSYFGVGGNQPQHF. The CDR3 nucleotides read TGTGCCAGCAGTTACTTTGGGGTTGGGGGCAATCAGCCCCAGCATTTT.

The V gene is TRBV19, the J gene TRBJ1-5; D perhaps matches TRBD1 (5 bases). This CDR3 is built from 13 residues. V lost 3 bases, J lost 4 bases, and 7 bases lay in between. Germline values: CDR1 LNHDA, CDR2 SQIVND (reference sequence). CDR3 loop: CASSMGGNQPQHF. The CDR3 region has the DNA TGTGCCAGTAGTATGGGGGGAAATCAGCCCCAGCATTTT.

This clonotype was detected ten times or more. The chain joins TRBV7-9 to TRBJ1-1; a weak D match, TRBD1 (5 bases). V shed 8 bases and J shed 1 base, with 17 bases lying between them. The germline V gene has CDR1 SEHNR and CDR2 FQNEAQ (reference sequence). The CDR3 totals 15 residues. The chain's CDR3 is CASQTQQATNTEAFF. The DNA of the CDR3 is TGTGCCAGCCAAACCCAACAGGCGACGAACACTGAAGCTTTCTTT.

Only a few counts were recorded for this clonotype. V and J are TRBV15 and TRBJ1-2; D call uncertain. Germline V gives CDR1 LNHNV, CDR2 YYDKDF (reference sequence). V was trimmed by 8 bases and J by 6 bases, leaving 13 bases between them. The CDR3 consists of 12 residues. Here the CDR3 DNA reads TGTGCCACCCTCAGCCTAAGGAATGGCTACACCTTC. Its translation is CATLSLRNGYTF.

This clonotype occurred a few times. CDR3 in DNA: TGTGCCAGCACCGACACCCCCGGACCTGAAGCTTTCTTT. Its translation is CASTDTPGPEAFF. V is TRBV6-1 and J is TRBJ1-1; D unresolved. Deletions cut 7 bases from V and 6 bases from J, with 15 bases between. CDR1 and CDR2 (germline): MNHNS, SASEGT. CDR3 length equals 13 residues.